This T cell receptor (beta chain) was sequenced for a study of control samples from healthy donors and cancer patients. Per germline, CDR1 MGHRA and CDR2 YSYEKL. The germline V and J ends were trimmed by 4 bases and 5 bases, with 12 bases remaining between them. This CDR3 region has 14 residues. The assay was immunoSEQ multiplex PCR, and TCRdb's table has in-frame clones only and misses some. The profile shows roughly 98,000 clones, 93% of them singletons. This TCR was recovered from a man between 18 and 29 years old in good health. The chain couples TRBV4-1 to TRBJ2-1, with D maybe TRBD2 (6 bases). Sequenced input: blood. The CDR3 protein is CASSPGLLNNEQFF. The DNA of the CDR3 is TGCGCCAGCAGCCCGGGACTCCTCAACAATGAGCAGTTCTTC.